What follows are 20 T cell receptor beta chains derived from one specimen sequenced in a study of blood T cell repertoires in COVID-19 (dated by TCRdb to about 2020). Library preparation used the immunoSEQ multiplex PCR assay. TCRdb stores this immuneACCESS table with in-frame sequences only. Part of the clones is absent; in the studies checked, under half of the shortfall reflects unresolved V genes, and no reason is known for the rest. For this sample there are about 180,000 clones; roughly 88% appear just once. Over 2.5% of the sample comes from the top ten. Material: peripheral blood. These receptors originate from a man in his 60s with acute or convalescent COVID-19.

This chain links TRBV2 with TRBJ2-7, with 9 bases that match TRBD2. V dropped 6 bases and J dropped 6; count of bases not matched to a gene: 15. This CDR3 region has 16 residues. Germline loops: CDR1 SNHLY, CDR2 FYNNEI. In DNA, the CDR3 is TGTGCCAGCAGCGGATTGGATGCGGGAGGGCCCTCCGAGCAGTACTTC. Translating it yields CASSGLDAGGPSEQYF.

The chain couples TRBV6-4 to TRBJ2-3, with TRBD1 as a possible D gene (5 bases). The germline V and J ends were trimmed by 5 bases and 0 bases, with 12 bases remaining between them. The germline V gene encodes CDR1 MRHNA and CDR2 SNTAGT. CDR3 length: 15 residues. The CDR3 here is CASSIDRTSTDTQYF. The CDR3 DNA follows: TGTGCCAGCAGTATAGACAGAACTAGCACAGATACGCAGTATTTT.

The chain employs TRBV6-6 and TRBJ1-6, with a possible D match to TRBD1 (6 bases). With 6 bases removed from V and 7 bases from J, the gap between germline ends came to 16 bases. The CDR3 consists of 15 residues. Germline V gene data show CDR1 as MNHNY and CDR2 as SVGAGI (reference sequence). For the CDR3, the DNA is TGTGCCAGCAGCCAGCTTGGGGGCGACAATTCACCCCTCCACTTT. Translated, it gives CASSQLGGDNSPLHF.

V and J are TRBV3-1 (or the pseudogene TRBV3-2) and TRBJ1-5; 10 bases align to TRBD1. The V gene's germline CDR1 is LGHDT and CDR2 YNNKEL (reference sequence). The V and J ends lost 3 bases and 5 bases, in that order; junction bases with no gene match: 7. The length of the CDR3 is 16 residues. CDR3 residues: CASSHADRGHDQPQHF. CDR3 nucleotides: TGTGCCAGCAGCCACGCAGACAGGGGGCATGATCAGCCCCAGCATTTT.

V and J are TRBV28 and TRBJ1-5; 7 bases fit TRBD1. CDR1 is MDHEN and CDR2 is SYDVKM in the germline V gene. The CDR3 length is 14 residues. After removal of 5 bases from V and 5 bases from J, the junction contained 6 bases not matched to a gene. The CDR3 reads CASSPTGVDQPQHF. CDR3 DNA: TGTGCCAGCAGTCCTACAGGGGTGGATCAGCCCCAGCATTTT.

The V gene is TRBV19, the J gene TRBJ2-2, with 8 bases lining up with TRBD1. V shed 5 bases, J shed 5 bases, and the junction held 10 bases outside the gene matches. There are 16 residues in the CDR3. Germline CDR1 reads LNHDA; CDR2 reads SQIVND (reference sequence). The CDR3 spells CASSRTGSRSTGELFF. The CDR3 bases are TGTGCCAGTAGTCGGACAGGGTCGAGAAGTACCGGGGAGCTGTTTTTT.

V gene TRBV7-2 combines with J gene TRBJ2-4, with 9 bases fitting TRBD2. Trimming removed 1 base from V and 3 bases from J; junction bases left unmatched: 7. Germline CDR1 is SGHTA and CDR2 is FQGNSA. The CDR3 has 17 amino acids. CDR3 sequence (DNA): TGTGCCAGCAGCTTAGTGGCGGGAGGGGCGGGCAAAAACATTCAGTACTTC. Encoded protein: CASSLVAGGAGKNIQYF.

This chain uses TRBV6-2 or TRBV6-3 with TRBJ1-1; TRBD1 matches at 7 bases. The V and J ends lost 6 bases and 11 bases, in that order; junction bases with no gene match: 9. The germline V gene has CDR1 MNHEY and CDR2 SVGEGT. The CDR3 runs to 12 residues. CDR3 bases: TGTGCCAGCAGCCACCCCCAGGGGGAGGCTTTCTTT. This sequence encodes CASSHPQGEAFF.

The gene calls are TRBV7-9 and TRBJ2-7; TRBD2 matches at 7 bases. Germline assignment: CDR1 SEHNR and CDR2 FQNEAQ (reference sequence). Trimming removed 0 bases from V and 6 bases from J; junction bases left unmatched: 8. The CDR3 runs to 15 residues. Here the CDR3 DNA reads TGTGCCAGCAGCTTAGCGGGCGGGAGTGGGAGCGAGCAGTACTTC. Protein sequence: CASSLAGGSGSEQYF. Using reference TRBV7-9 and TRBJ2-7 for the parts outside the CDR3, the full variable domain is DTGVSQNPRHKITKRGQNVTFRCDPISEHNRLYWYRQTLGQGPEFLTYFQNEAQLEKSRLLSDRFSAERPKGSFSTLEIQRTEQGDSAMYLCASSLAGGSGSEQYFGPGTRLTVT.

The chain links TRBV5-6 to TRBJ2-7; 8 nucleotides agree with TRBD1. V shed 2 bases and J 4 bases; nucleotides not matched to a gene: 8. In germline, CDR1 is SGHDT, CDR2 YYEEEE. The length of the CDR3 is 15 residues. The CDR3 loop is CASSFVDRGTYEQYF. The CDR3 coding sequence is TGTGCCAGCAGCTTTGTCGACAGGGGAACATACGAGCAGTACTTC.

The chain has TRBV6-1 and TRBJ2-5, with 13 positions matching TRBD2. CDR1 is MNHNS and CDR2 is SASEGT in the germline V gene. This CDR3 contains 16 residues. V was clipped by 4 bases and J by 5 bases; unmatched bases: 7. For the CDR3, the DNA is TGTGCCAGCAGTGGAAGGACTAGCGGGAGAGGGGAGACCCAGTACTTC. Its protein product is CASSGRTSGRGETQYF.

CDR3 sequence: CASSLEGWRTGRYEQYF. CDR3 nucleotides: TGTGCCAGCAGCTTAGAGGGGTGGAGGACAGGGCGTTACGAGCAGTACTTC. The rearrangement links TRBV7-9 to TRBJ2-7; 8 bases are a match to TRBD1. Germline V gene sequence: CDR1 SEHNR, CDR2 FQNEAQ (reference sequence). This CDR3 is 17 amino acids long. The J segment lost 4 bases and the V segment lost 1 base, leaving 12 bases of the junction unmatched. The variable domain in full, with the rest retrieved from reference TRBV7-9 and TRBJ2-7, is DTGVSQNPRHKITKRGQNVTFRCDPISEHNRLYWYRQTLGQGPEFLTYFQNEAQLEKSRLLSDRFSAERPKGSFSTLEIQRTEQGDSAMYLCASSLEGWRTGRYEQYFGPGTRLTVT.

V gene TRBV2 combines with J gene TRBJ2-7, with 9 bases aligning to TRBD2. The CDR3 contains 13 residues. Germline-derived CDR1 and CDR2 are SNHLY and FYNNEI. V lost 5 bases and J lost 6; bases outside the gene matches: 5. The CDR3, as DNA: TGTGCCAGCAGTCCGCGGGAGGGGGGCGAGCAGTACTTC. Encoded protein: CASSPREGGEQYF.

Only a few counts were recorded for this clone. The chain recombines TRBV9 with TRBJ2-3, with TRBD2 matching over 7 bases. The V and J ends lost 1 base and 0 bases, in that order; junction bases with no gene match: 8. The CDR3 length is 17 residues. Germline V CDR1 and CDR2: SGDLS, YYNGEE. The CDR3 region has the DNA TGTGCCAGCAGCGTAAGGGGACTACCCCCTAGCACAGATACGCAGTATTTT. This codes for CASSVRGLPPSTDTQYF.

V and J are TRBV6-6 and TRBJ2-2; 9 bases line up with TRBD1. This CDR3 spans 15 amino acids. The germline V gene encodes CDR1 MNHNY and CDR2 SVGAGI (reference sequence). The V segment lost 7 bases and the J segment 4 bases; nucleotides outside the gene matches: 7. In nucleotides, the CDR3 is TGTGCCAGCAAGACTGAGACAGGGGGCACCGGGGAGCTGTTTTTT. Its translation is CASKTETGGTGELFF.

This clone was detected only a few times. V gene TRBV6-2 or TRBV6-3 combines with J gene TRBJ1-4; tentatively, D is TRBD1 (6 bases). Trimming took 6 bases from V and 7 from J, leaving 21 bases between them. The CDR3 totals 16 residues. The V gene's germline CDR1 is MNHEY and CDR2 SVGEGT. CDR3 loop: CASSSGTNFHGEKLFF. In DNA form, the CDR3 reads TGTGCCAGCAGCTCCGGGACAAACTTCCACGGTGAAAAACTGTTTTTT.

The chain's CDR3 is CASSLDLGRTEAFF. In DNA, the CDR3 is TGCGCCAGCAGCTTGGACTTGGGGAGGACTGAAGCTTTCTTT. The chain links TRBV5-1 to TRBJ1-1; D is unresolved. The ends were cut back, 0 bases at V and 5 bases at J, with 11 bases in the middle. The CDR3 has 14 amino acids. Germline CDR1 and CDR2: SGHRS and YFSETQ. The full variable domain, its missing parts supplied by reference TRBV5-1 and TRBJ1-1, is KAGVTQTPRYLIKTRGQQVTLSCSPISGHRSVSWYQQTPGQGLQFLFEYFSETQRNKGNFPGRFSGRQFSNSRSEMNVSTLELGDSALYLCASSLDLGRTEAFFGQGTRLTVV.

This chain joins TRBV5-1 and TRBJ2-7; maybe TRBD2 (6 bases). The CDR3 has 14 amino acids. CDR1 is SGHRS, CDR2 YFSETQ, per germline. The V gene lost 2 bases and the J gene lost 6 bases, with 15 bases spanning the gap. The CDR3 region is CASSLNSRDSEQYF. The CDR3 DNA reads TGCGCCAGCAGCTTAAACTCCCGGGACTCCGAGCAGTACTTC.

This clone was observed at least ten times. The genes are TRBV5-5 and TRBJ1-5, with unresolved D. There are 16 residues in the CDR3. The germline V gene encodes CDR1 SGHKS and CDR2 YYEKEE (reference sequence). Trimming removed 4 bases from V and 0 bases from J, with 14 bases in between. The CDR3 DNA is TGTGCCAGCAGCCAAAAGCCGGGATATAGCAATCAGCCCCAGCATTTT. Protein: CASSQKPGYSNQPQHF.

The CDR3 DNA follows: TGCGCCAGCAGCCCCTGGACTAGCAGCGAGCAGTACTTC. It translates to CASSPWTSSEQYF. The chain links TRBV4-3 to TRBJ2-7; TRBD2 agrees at 8 bases. V was clipped by 4 bases and J by 6 bases; unmatched bases: 5. From germline, CDR1 is LGHNA and CDR2 YSLEER. This CDR3 is 13 amino acids long.